A single sample is the source of the 21 T cell receptor beta chains below, sequenced in a study of T cells in Graves' hyperthyroidism and ophthalmopathy. There were TCR beta CDR3 regions amplified from RNA transcripts. The HTBI primer set served for first-round RT-PCR of the TCR CDR3. TCRdb re-analysed the multiplex PCR reads in MiXCR, keeping a single row per CDR3 protein. The table shows more than 450,000 distinct CDR3 sequences, with about 20% occurring only once. Sequencing used blood. These receptors were collected from a man aged 35-49 years with Graves' ophthalmopathy.

This clonotype came up many times. The genes are TRBV3-1 and TRBJ1-1; 10 nucleotides match TRBD1. V was clipped by 5 bases and J by 4 bases; unmatched bases: 4. This CDR3 spans 14 amino acids. CDR1 and CDR2 (germline): LGHDT, YNNKEL (reference sequence). This CDR3 is CASSIRQGATEAFF. CDR3 DNA: TGTGCCAGCAGCATCCGACAGGGGGCCACTGAAGCTTTCTTT.

This clonotype was found a few times. This chain connects TRBV6-1 to TRBJ2-7, with 8 bases matching TRBD1. This CDR3 is 15 amino acids long. Germline V lookup: CDR1 MNHNS, CDR2 SASEGT. Trimming at V came to 3 bases and at J to 3 bases, leaving 7 bases not matched to a gene. CDR3 residues: CASSDFSTGGYEQYF. The CDR3 nucleotides read TGTGCCAGCAGTGATTTCTCTACAGGGGGCTACGAGCAGTACTTC.

The chain carries TRBV9 and TRBJ2-5; weak D call: TRBD1 (7 bases). The CDR3 contains 14 residues. The V end was cut by 4 bases, the J end by 5 bases, with 15 bases between. Germline V gives CDR1 SGDLS, CDR2 YYNGEE. DNA for the CDR3: TGTGCCAGCAGCCCGCGGTCAGGGGGGGAGACCCAGTACTTC. This translates into CASSPRSGGETQYF.

V gene TRBV29-1 combines with J gene TRBJ2-7; D is unresolved. V dropped 1 base and J dropped 5 bases, with 9 bases sitting between them. This CDR3 has 12 amino acids. The V gene's germline CDR1 is SQVTM and CDR2 ANQGSEA. DNA of the CDR3: TGCAGCGTTGAAGGGGTGTCAGACGAGCAGTACTTC. Its protein is CSVEGVSDEQYF.

The rearrangement joins TRBV30 to TRBJ1-6, with D uncertain. Germline V gene lookup returns CDR1 GTSNPN and CDR2 SVGIG (reference sequence). The CDR3 is made up of 16 amino acids. Trimming left V 0 bases short and J 0 bases short, with 9 bases between. CDR3: CAWSVDRSSYNSPLHF. The CDR3 nucleotides are TGTGCCTGGAGTGTAGACCGCAGCTCCTATAATTCACCCCTCCACTTT. Supplemented by reference TRBV30 and TRBJ1-6, the full variable domain reads SQTIHQWPATLVQPVGSPLSLECTVEGTSNPNLYWYRQAAGRGLQLLFYSVGIGQISSEVPQNLSASRPQDRQFILSSKKLLLSDSGFYLCAWSVDRSSYNSPLHFGNGTRLTVT.

This clonotype came up a few times. The rearrangement uses TRBV20-1 and TRBJ2-7; unclear D gene. The germline V gene has CDR1 DFQATT and CDR2 SNEGSKA (reference sequence). Between the trimmed V and J ends, which lost 4 bases and 7 bases, there was a span of 17 bases. The CDR3 is made up of 13 amino acids. In DNA form, the CDR3 reads TGCAGTGCTACTTCGTTAGTGGAGAGGGAGCAGTACTTC. Its protein is CSATSLVEREQYF.

In this sample, this clonotype turned up many times. The chain recombines TRBV2 with TRBJ1-6; the D is unclear. CDR1 is SNHLY and CDR2 is FYNNEI in the germline V gene. This CDR3 has 13 residues. Trimming shortened V by 7 bases and J by 6 bases, and 10 bases separated the two germline ends. This CDR3 is CASIPRVNSPLHF. Written as DNA, the CDR3 is TGTGCCAGCATACCACGGGTTAATTCACCCCTCCACTTT. Together with reference TRBV2 and TRBJ1-6, the CDR3 gives the full variable domain: EPEVTQTPSHQVTQMGQEVILRCVPISNHLYFYWYRQILGQKVEFLVSFYNNEISEKSEIFDDQFSVERPDGSNFTLKIRSTKLEDSAMYFCASIPRVNSPLHFGNGTRLTVT.

V and J are TRBV5-4 and TRBJ1-2; D gene uncertain. CDR3 length: 14 amino acids. Trimming shortened V by 2 bases and J by 6 bases, and 14 bases separated the two germline ends. Germline CDR1 and CDR2: SGHNT and YYREEE (reference sequence). CDR3: CASSLRKTPNGYTF. CDR3 bases: TGTGCCAGCAGCTTACGAAAGACTCCTAATGGCTACACCTTC.

This clonotype was detected ten times or more. The gene calls are TRBV7-2 and TRBJ1-1, with a possible D match to TRBD1 (5 bases). The V end lost 1 base, the J end lost 11 bases, and 17 bases lay between the germline ends. Germline assignment: CDR1 SGHTA and CDR2 FQGNSA. The CDR3 contains 14 residues. The DNA of the CDR3 is TGTGCCAGCAGCTTAGTTACGAGGGCGGGGGTGGCTTTCTTT. Protein: CASSLVTRAGVAFF.

This clonotype was recorded at least ten times. CDR3 bases: TGTGCCAGCAGCTTCCTAGGACTGTCTTATAATGAGCAGTTCTTC. It codes for CASSFLGLSYNEQFF. The chain has TRBV11-2 and TRBJ2-1; TRBD2 might be the D (5 bases). Germline CDR1 SGHAT, CDR2 FQNNGV. CDR3 length: 15 residues. Trimming took 3 bases from V and 7 from J, leaving 16 bases between them.

The chain's CDR3 is CASSARRTEGHEQYF. The DNA for the CDR3 is TGTGCCAGCAGTGCCCGCCGGACGGAGGGCCACGAGCAGTACTTC. V and J are TRBV11-2 and TRBJ2-7; TRBD2 is a possible D gene (6 bases). The V end was cut by 6 bases, the J end by 5 bases, with 20 bases between. The CDR3 contains 15 residues. Germline lookup yields CDR1 SGHAT and CDR2 FQNNGV.

This clonotype was counted many times. The rearrangement links TRBV5-1 to TRBJ2-3; D remains ambiguous. The V gene lost 4 bases and the J gene lost 4 bases, with 10 bases spanning the gap. Germline lookup yields CDR1 SGHRS and CDR2 YFSETQ. The CDR3 contains 13 residues. The CDR3 DNA sequence: TGCGCCAGCAGCCCAGCAGGAGCAGATACGCAGTATTTT. Translated, it gives CASSPAGADTQYF.

Ten or more counts support this clonotype. J is TRBJ1-6 and V is TRBV6-2 or TRBV6-3, with 9 nucleotides matching TRBD1. Looked up from germline, CDR1 is MNHEY and CDR2 is SVGEGT. The CDR3 contains 15 residues. Unmatched junction bases numbered 1, after V lost 2 bases and J lost 5 bases. CDR3 loop: CASSYDRGNNSPLHF. CDR3 sequence (DNA): TGTGCCAGCAGTTACGACAGGGGGAATAATTCACCCCTCCACTTT.

This clonotype showed up many times. J is TRBJ1-1 and V is TRBV18, with D maybe TRBD1 (6 bases). Per the germline V gene, CDR1 is KGHSH and CDR2 is LQKENI. The CDR3 covers 15 residues. Trimming stripped 1 base from V and 4 bases from J, with 13 bases between. CDR3 DNA: TGTGCCAGCTCACCACTGGACAGCGACGGCACTGAAGCTTTCTTT. Residues: CASSPLDSDGTEAFF.

The gene calls are TRBV28 and TRBJ1-5, with 7 bases that match TRBD1. The CDR3 has 17 residues. Germline V gene sequence: CDR1 MDHEN, CDR2 SYDVKM. The trim removed 0 bases at V and 4 bases at J, leaving 9 bases unmatched. The CDR3 sequence is CASSLWTVTGWNQPQHF. Here the CDR3 DNA reads TGTGCCAGCAGTTTATGGACGGTGACAGGGTGGAATCAGCCCCAGCATTTT.

This clonotype has ten or more counts. V usage is TRBV18 and J usage is TRBJ2-7; 9 bases agree with TRBD1. The germline CDR1 and CDR2 sequences are KGHSH and LQKENI. The J segment lost 0 bases and the V segment lost 4 bases, leaving 7 bases of the junction unmatched. The CDR3 has 16 residues. CDR3 bases: TGTGCCAGCTCACTTCGGGACAGGGCCCCCTCCTACGAGCAGTACTTC. This gives the protein CASSLRDRAPSYEQYF. The full variable domain, completed using reference TRBV18 and TRBJ2-7, is NAGVMQNPRHLVRRRGQEARLRCSPMKGHSHVYWYRQLPEEGLKFMVYLQKENIIDESGMPKERFSAEFPKEGPSILRIQQVVRGDSAAYFCASSLRDRAPSYEQYFGPGTRLTVT.

The chain uses TRBV30 and TRBJ1-1; D ambiguous. Germline V CDR1 and CDR2: GTSNPN, SVGIG (reference sequence). Trimming shortened V by 5 bases and J by 0 bases, and 10 bases separated the two germline ends. This CDR3 comprises 13 residues. DNA for the CDR3: TGTGCCTGGGAAGCGGGGATGAACACTGAAGCTTTCTTT. It encodes CAWEAGMNTEAFF.

This clonotype has a handful of counts. This sequence joins TRBV7-8 and TRBJ2-1; D possibly uses TRBD1 or TRBD2 (7 bases each). The germline V and J ends were trimmed by 5 bases and 7 bases, with 18 bases remaining between them. Germline-derived CDR1 and CDR2 are SGHVS and FQNEAQ. The CDR3 is 15 amino acids. The CDR3 protein is CASSPQGGLINEQFF. In DNA, the CDR3 is TGTGCCAGCAGCCCCCAGGGGGGGCTTATAAATGAGCAGTTCTTC.

As regards this clonotype: This clone may be a read error of a much larger clone one base away. The chain is built from TRBV7-9 and TRBJ2-1; 8 nucleotides line up with TRBD2. This CDR3 spans 17 amino acids. CDR1 and CDR2 (germline): SEHNR, FQNEAQ (reference sequence). The trim removed 0 bases at V and 9 bases at J, leaving 13 bases unmatched. The CDR3 is CASSLARGGPRHTEQFF. The CDR3 bases are TGTGCCAGCAGCTTAGCACGCGGGGGGCCCAGACACACTGAGCAGTTCTTC.

CDR3 DNA sequence: TGTGCCAGCAGCGCCCCCGACGGGGAAAACATTCAGTACTTC. Amino acid sequence: CASSAPDGENIQYF. The chain recombines TRBV12-3 or TRBV12-4 with TRBJ2-4; weak D call: TRBD2 (5 bases). The CDR3 has 14 residues. V lost 6 bases, J lost 5 bases, and 14 bases lay in between.

The V gene is TRBV28, the J gene TRBJ1-5; a weak D match, TRBD1 (6 bases). V dropped 7 bases and J dropped 5 bases, with 21 bases sitting between them. CDR3 length: 16 amino acids. Germline V gene lookup returns CDR1 MDHEN and CDR2 SYDVKM. CDR3 amino acids: CASINQGGGYYQPQHF. The CDR3 DNA follows: TGTGCCAGCATCAACCAAGGGGGAGGGTATTATCAGCCCCAGCATTTT. The complete variable domain, with remaining parts taken from reference TRBV28 and TRBJ1-5, reads DVKVTQSSRYLVKRTGEKVFLECVQDMDHENMFWYRQDPGLGLRLIYFSYDVKMKEKGDIPEGYSVSREKKERFSLILESASTNQTSMYLCASINQGGGYYQPQHFGDGTRLSIL.